This T cell receptor (beta chain) is drawn from a study of T cells in Graves' hyperthyroidism and ophthalmopathy. Notes on the study in general: With a median lead of roughly 6.8 months before onset, the model predicted ophthalmopathy. Peripheral blood also featured most of the thyroid clonotypes expanded above 0.001.

RNA transcripts gave rise to amplified TCR beta CDR3 regions. First-round RT-PCR with HTBI primers amplified the TCR CDR3 region. MiXCR, applied by TCRdb to the multiplex PCR reads, yields one record per CDR3 protein. The sample comprises over 650,000 distinct CDR3 sequences, roughly 15% of which are singletons, and approximately 8.4% rests with the top ten. This clonotype was counted at least ten times. Its antigen is undetermined. The V gene's germline CDR1 is GTSNPN and CDR2 SVGIG (reference sequence). The CDR3 is 15 amino acids. Trimming at V came to 7 bases and at J to 4 bases, leaving 9 bases not matched to a gene.

Input material: blood. The receptor was derived from a man in his late teens or twenties with Graves' hyperthyroidism. The chain recombines TRBV30 with TRBJ2-2; 10 positions agree with TRBD2. Here the CDR3 reads CASLSGTSATGELFF. CDR3 DNA: TGTGCCTCACTTTCCGGGACTAGCGCCACCGGGGAGCTGTTTTTT.